This TCR beta chain was captured by sequencing in a study of blood T cell repertoires in COVID-19. For the study at large: Samples came from the United States, Italy and Spain, spanning acute and convalescent COVID-19. PBMCs, B-cell-depleted T cells, or T cells were the source of the cDNA or gDNA that made up the material.

Per the germline V gene, CDR1 is LNHDA and CDR2 is SQIVND (reference sequence). This CDR3 spans 15 amino acids. The V and J ends lost 3 bases and 2 bases, in that order; junction bases with no gene match: 6. Seattle patients were enrolled during active infection and followed longitudinally. Original analysis: Quantification of nucleated cells was approximated via reference gene primer amplification. Sequencing was performed with immunoSEQ multiplex PCR; in TCRdb, only in-frame clones are kept and a portion is missing. V and J calls and clone size follow that table, whereas D and trimming were derived from the DNA. In the table there are roughly 200,000 clones, around 94% of which are singletons.

Specimen: peripheral blood. The source is a young man with COVID-19, enrolled during active disease. V is TRBV19 and J is TRBJ2-7; TRBD1 matches at 8 bases. CDR3 nucleotide sequence: TGTGCCAGTAGTATGGGACAGGCCAGCCCCTACGAGCAGTACTTC. The encoded protein is CASSMGQASPYEQYF.